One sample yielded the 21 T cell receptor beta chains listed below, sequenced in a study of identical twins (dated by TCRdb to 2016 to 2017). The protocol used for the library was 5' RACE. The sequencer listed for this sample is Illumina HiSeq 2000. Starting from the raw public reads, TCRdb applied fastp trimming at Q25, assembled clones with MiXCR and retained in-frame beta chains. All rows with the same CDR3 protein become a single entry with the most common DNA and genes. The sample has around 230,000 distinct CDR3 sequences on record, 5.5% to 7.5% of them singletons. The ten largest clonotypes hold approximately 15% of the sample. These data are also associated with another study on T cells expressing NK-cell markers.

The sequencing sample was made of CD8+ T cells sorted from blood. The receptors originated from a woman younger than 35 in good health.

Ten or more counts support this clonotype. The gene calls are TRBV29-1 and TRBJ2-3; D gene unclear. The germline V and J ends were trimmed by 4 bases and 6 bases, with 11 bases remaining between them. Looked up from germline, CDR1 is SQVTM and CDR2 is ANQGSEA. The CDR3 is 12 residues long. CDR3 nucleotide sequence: TGCAGCGTTGTATTCGGGTCGGATACGCAGTATTTT. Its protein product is CSVVFGSDTQYF.

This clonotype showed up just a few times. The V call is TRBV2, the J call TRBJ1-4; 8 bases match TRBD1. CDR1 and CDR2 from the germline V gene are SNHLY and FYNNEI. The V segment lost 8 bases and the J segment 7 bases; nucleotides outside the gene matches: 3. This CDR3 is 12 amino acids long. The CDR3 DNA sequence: TGTGCCAGCCAGGACAGGGTTGAAAAACTGTTTTTT. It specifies CASQDRVEKLFF. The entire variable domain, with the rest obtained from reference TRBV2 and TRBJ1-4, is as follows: EPEVTQTPSHQVTQMGQEVILRCVPISNHLYFYWYRQILGQKVEFLVSFYNNEISEKSEIFDDQFSVERPDGSNFTLKIRSTKLEDSAMYFCASQDRVEKLFFGSGTQLSVL.

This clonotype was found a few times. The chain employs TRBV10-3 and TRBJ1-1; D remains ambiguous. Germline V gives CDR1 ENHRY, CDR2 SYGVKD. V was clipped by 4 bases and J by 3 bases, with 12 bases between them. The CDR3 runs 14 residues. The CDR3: CAISGAGKDTEAFF. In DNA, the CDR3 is TGTGCCATCAGTGGGGCGGGAAAGGACACTGAAGCTTTCTTT.

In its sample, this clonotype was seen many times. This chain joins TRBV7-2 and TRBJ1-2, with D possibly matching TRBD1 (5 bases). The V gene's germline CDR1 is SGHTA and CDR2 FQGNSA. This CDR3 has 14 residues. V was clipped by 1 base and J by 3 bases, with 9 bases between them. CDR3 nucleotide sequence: TGTGCCAGCAGCTTAGTTCGGGGGGACTATGGCTACACCTTC. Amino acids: CASSLVRGDYGYTF.

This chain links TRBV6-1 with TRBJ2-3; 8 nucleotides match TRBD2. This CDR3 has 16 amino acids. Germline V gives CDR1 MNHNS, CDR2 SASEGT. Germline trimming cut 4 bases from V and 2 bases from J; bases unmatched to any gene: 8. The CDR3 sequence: CASSGPGLDITDTQYF. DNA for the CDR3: TGTGCCAGCAGTGGCCCGGGACTAGATATCACAGATACGCAGTATTTT.

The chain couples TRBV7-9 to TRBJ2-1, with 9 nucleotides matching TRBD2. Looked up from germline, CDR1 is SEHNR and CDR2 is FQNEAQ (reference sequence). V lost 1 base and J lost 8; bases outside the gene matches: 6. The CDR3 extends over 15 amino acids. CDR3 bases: TGTGCCAGCAGCTTAGGATCACTAGCGGGCTATGAGCAGTTCTTC. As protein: CASSLGSLAGYEQFF.

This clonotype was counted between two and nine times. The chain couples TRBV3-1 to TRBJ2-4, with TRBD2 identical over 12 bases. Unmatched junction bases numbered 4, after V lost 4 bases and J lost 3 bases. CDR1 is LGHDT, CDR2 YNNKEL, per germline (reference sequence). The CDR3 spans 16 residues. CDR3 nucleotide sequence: TGTGCCAGCAGCCCCGGACTAGCGGGATTCAAAAACATTCAGTACTTC. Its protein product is CASSPGLAGFKNIQYF.

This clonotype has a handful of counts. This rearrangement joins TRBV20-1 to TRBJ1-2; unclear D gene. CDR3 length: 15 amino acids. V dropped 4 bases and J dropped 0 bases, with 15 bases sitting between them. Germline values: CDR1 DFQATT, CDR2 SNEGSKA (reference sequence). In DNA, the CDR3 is TGCAGTGCTACGGCGGTTACGACCTCTAACTATGGCTACACCTTC. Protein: CSATAVTTSNYGYTF.

CDR3: CASRTGRLETEAFF. DNA of the CDR3: TGTGCCAGCAGGACAGGACGACTGGAGACTGAAGCTTTCTTT. The chain has TRBV7-9 and TRBJ1-1; possible D gene TRBD1, 6 bases. V lost 6 bases to trimming and J lost 5 bases, with 16 bases between them. This CDR3 has 14 amino acids. Germline-derived CDR1 and CDR2 are SEHNR and FQNEAQ (reference sequence). The whole variable domain, remainder taken from reference TRBV7-9 and TRBJ1-1, is DTGVSQNPRHKITKRGQNVTFRCDPISEHNRLYWYRQTLGQGPEFLTYFQNEAQLEKSRLLSDRFSAERPKGSFSTLEIQRTEQGDSAMYLCASRTGRLETEAFFGQGTRLTVV.

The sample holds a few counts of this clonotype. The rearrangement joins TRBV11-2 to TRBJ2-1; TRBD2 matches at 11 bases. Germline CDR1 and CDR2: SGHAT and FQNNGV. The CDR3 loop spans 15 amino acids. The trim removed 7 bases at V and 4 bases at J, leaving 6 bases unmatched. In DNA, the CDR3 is TGTGCCAGCACCGAACTAGCGGGGGTTTACAATGAGCAGTTCTTC. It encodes CASTELAGVYNEQFF.

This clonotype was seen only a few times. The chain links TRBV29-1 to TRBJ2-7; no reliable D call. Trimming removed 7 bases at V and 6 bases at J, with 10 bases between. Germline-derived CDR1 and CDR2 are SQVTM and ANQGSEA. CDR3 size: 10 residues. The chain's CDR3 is CSARGSEQYF. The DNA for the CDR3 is TGCAGCGCCCGTGGGTCCGAGCAGTACTTC.

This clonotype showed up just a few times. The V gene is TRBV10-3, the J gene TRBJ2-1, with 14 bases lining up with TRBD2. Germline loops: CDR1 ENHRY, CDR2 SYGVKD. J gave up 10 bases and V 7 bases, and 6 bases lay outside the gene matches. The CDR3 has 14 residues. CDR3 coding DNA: TGTGCCATCACGACTAGCGGGGGGGCCCCCGAGCAGTTCTTC. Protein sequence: CAITTSGGAPEQFF.

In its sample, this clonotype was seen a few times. DNA for the CDR3: TGCAGCGTTGAAGAGGAGAGTCAGGACACTGAAGCTTTCTTT. This codes for CSVEEESQDTEAFF. The rearrangement links TRBV29-1 to TRBJ1-1; D gene ambiguous. Germline V gene lookup returns CDR1 SQVTM and CDR2 ANQGSEA. The length of the CDR3 is 14 residues. V lost 0 bases and J 3 bases, leaving 11 bases between the germline ends. The whole variable domain, remainder taken from reference TRBV29-1 and TRBJ1-1, is SAVISQKPSRDICQRGTSLTIQCQVDSQVTMMFWYRQQPGQSLTLIATANQGSEATYESGFVIDKFPISRPNLTFSTLTVSNMSPEDSSIYLCSVEEESQDTEAFFGQGTRLTVV.

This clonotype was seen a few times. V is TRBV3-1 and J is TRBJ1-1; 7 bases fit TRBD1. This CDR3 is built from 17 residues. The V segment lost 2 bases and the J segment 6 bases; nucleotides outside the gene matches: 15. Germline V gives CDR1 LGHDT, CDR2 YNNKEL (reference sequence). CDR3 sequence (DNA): TGTGCCAGCAGCCAAACCGGAGGGAGGACAGGAAGCCCTGAAGCTTTCTTT. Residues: CASSQTGGRTGSPEAFF.

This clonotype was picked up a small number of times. The CDR3 DNA reads TGTGCCAGCAGTTGGGCACAGAACACTGAAGCTTTCTTT. It translates to CASSWAQNTEAFF. The chain joins TRBV27 to TRBJ1-1, with D hard to call. Trimming pared 4 bases from V and 1 base from J, leaving 7 bases between. The CDR3 extends over 13 amino acids. Germline lookup yields CDR1 MNHEY and CDR2 SMNVEV (reference sequence).

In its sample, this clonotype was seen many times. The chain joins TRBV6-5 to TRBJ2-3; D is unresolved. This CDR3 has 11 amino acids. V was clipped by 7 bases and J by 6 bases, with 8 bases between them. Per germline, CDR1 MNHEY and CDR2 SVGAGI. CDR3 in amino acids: CASTMGDTQYF. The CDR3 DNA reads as TGTGCCAGCACTATGGGGGATACGCAGTATTTT.

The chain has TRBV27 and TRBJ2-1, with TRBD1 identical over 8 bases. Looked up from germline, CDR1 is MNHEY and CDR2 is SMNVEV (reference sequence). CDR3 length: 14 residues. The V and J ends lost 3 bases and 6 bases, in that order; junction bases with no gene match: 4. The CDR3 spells CASSLSTGGNEQFF. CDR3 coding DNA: TGTGCCAGCAGTTTGTCAACAGGGGGCAATGAGCAGTTCTTC.

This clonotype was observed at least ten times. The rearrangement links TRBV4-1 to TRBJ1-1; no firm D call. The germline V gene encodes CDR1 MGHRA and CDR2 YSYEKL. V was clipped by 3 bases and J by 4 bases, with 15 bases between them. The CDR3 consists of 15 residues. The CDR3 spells CASSQYGEESTEAFF. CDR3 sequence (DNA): TGCGCCAGCAGCCAGTACGGGGAGGAAAGCACTGAAGCTTTCTTT.

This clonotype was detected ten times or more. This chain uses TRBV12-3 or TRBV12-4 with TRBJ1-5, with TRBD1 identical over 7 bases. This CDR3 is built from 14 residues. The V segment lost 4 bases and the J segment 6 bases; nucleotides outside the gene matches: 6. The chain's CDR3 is CASSWAQGSQPQHF. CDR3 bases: TGTGCCAGCAGTTGGGCACAGGGGAGTCAGCCCCAGCATTTT.

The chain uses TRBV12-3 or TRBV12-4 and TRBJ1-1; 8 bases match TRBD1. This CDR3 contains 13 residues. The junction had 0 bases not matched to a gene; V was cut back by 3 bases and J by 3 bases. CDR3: CASSLTGDTEAFF. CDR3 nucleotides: TGTGCCAGCAGTTTGACAGGGGACACTGAAGCTTTCTTT.

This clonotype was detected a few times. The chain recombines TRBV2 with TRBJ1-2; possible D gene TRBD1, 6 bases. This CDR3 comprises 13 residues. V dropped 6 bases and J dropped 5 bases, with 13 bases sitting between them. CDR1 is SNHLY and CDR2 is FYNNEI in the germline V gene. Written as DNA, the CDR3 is TGTGCCAGCAGCGGGGACAAGGTATATGGCTACACCTTC. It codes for CASSGDKVYGYTF.